This entry is about one T cell receptor (beta chain). Its antigen is still unknown. Unmatched junction bases numbered 7, after V lost 8 bases and J lost 6 bases. CDR3 length: 12 amino acids. Germline V gives CDR1 MNHEY, CDR2 SVGAGI. This specimen comes from a study of cytomegalovirus exposure and HLA in healthy donors. Study-wide points: The study labeled more than 150 TCR beta chains cytomegalovirus-associated.

TCRdb's copy holds only in-frame clones and misses some; the assay was immunoSEQ multiplex PCR. Here the sample spans fewer than 250,000 clones, around 86% being singletons. It was the approximately 120-subject validation cohort, separate from the roughly 700-subject first cohort, to which the donors belonged. The sequenced sample consisted of PBMCs. The chain joins TRBV6-5 to TRBJ2-7; 7 nucleotides match TRBD2. The clonotype comes from a woman younger than 35 in good health and CMV-seronegative. CDR3 amino acids: CASRPGGGEQYF. The CDR3, as DNA: TGTGCCAGCCGCCCTGGCGGGGGCGAGCAGTACTTC.